The text below deals with one T cell receptor beta chain. Only in-frame clones appear in the TCRdb table, and some are missing; sequencing was by immunoSEQ multiplex PCR. The sample yields 80,000 or so clones, roughly 89% seen once. This record belongs to a study of control samples from healthy donors and cancer patients. V gave up 5 bases and J gave up 0 bases, with 7 bases separating them. CDR1 and CDR2 (germline): SGHTA, FQGNSA. This CDR3 spans 13 amino acids. The clonotype comes from a man aged 50-60 years in good health. The chain recombines TRBV7-2 with TRBJ1-1; D gene ambiguous. The sequenced material came from blood. The CDR3 DNA follows: TGTGCCAGCAGCCTTCTCATGAACACTGAAGCTTTCTTT. Translation gives CASSLLMNTEAFF.